A selection of T cell receptor beta chains follows, all from one sample in a study of identical twins. Via MiXCR, TCRdb re-called the 5' RACE reads, giving one row per CDR3 protein. The sample yields hundreds of thousands of distinct CDR3 sequences, less than 9% seen once. These data were also filed under a second study, of yellow fever vaccine responses in identical twins.

The sequencing sample was made of memory (CD45RO+) T cells sorted from blood. The receptor source for this set is a woman under 30 in good health. The CDR3 runs from the conserved cysteine through the conserved F or W. D genes are given only for firm matches. The size entry is marked missing in some rows and otherwise reads once, few, many or a size class.

TRBV20-1	-	TRBJ2-3	TRBD2	TGCAGTGCTAGAGCCGGGACTAGCGGGAGCACAGATACGCAGTATTTT	CSARAGTSGSTDTQYF
TRBV5-1	many	TRBJ1-3	-	TGCGCCAGCAGCCCGGGACCGAACCTTGGAAACACCATATATTTT	CASSPGPNLGNTIYF
TRBV20-1	-	TRBJ2-7	-	TGCAGTGCTAGAGTAGCGGCAATCACCTACGAGCAGTACTTC	CSARVAAITYEQYF
TRBV20-1	-	TRBJ2-6	-	TGCAGTGCTAGAGGAACCTACTCTGGGGCCAACGTCCTGACTTTC	CSARGTYSGANVLTF
TRBV11-3	-	TRBJ2-3	-	TGTGCCAGCAGCGCGGGACCGATACGCACAGATACGCAGTATTTT	CASSAGPIRTDTQYF
TRBV5-1	-	TRBJ2-1	TRBD2	TGCGCCAGCAGCAAGGAATTAGCGGGGGGGAATGAGCAGTTCTTC	CASSKELAGGNEQFF
TRBV5-1	many	TRBJ2-1	-	TGCGCCAGCAGCGGGTCTTATAGTAGCTCCTACAATGAGCAGTTCTTC	CASSGSYSSSYNEQFF
TRBV4-2	many	TRBJ1-4	-	TGTGCCAGCAGCCAAGATCCCGGCGGAAAACTGTTTTTT	CASSQDPGGKLFF
TRBV3-1	-	TRBJ2-3	-	TGTGCCAGCAGCCATTACGAAGACACAGATACGCAGTATTTT	CASSHYEDTDTQYF
TRBV12-3/TRBV12-4	many	TRBJ2-3	TRBD1	TGTGCCAGCAGTTTACTGGGACAGGGAATAGCTACGCAGTATTTT	CASSLLGQGIATQYF
TRBV7-2	few	TRBJ1-1	-	TGTGCCAGCAGCCTCCGACGGGGCGGCGAACGGATTGAAGCTTTCTTT	CASSLRRGGERIEAFF
TRBV20-1	-	TRBJ1-6	-	TGCAGTGCCCCAAGGGCTCAGGTCAATTCACCCCTCCACTTT	CSAPRAQVNSPLHF
TRBV24-1	many	TRBJ1-5	TRBD1	TGTGCCACCAGTCCGGGACAGGGACCGAATCAGCCCCAGCATTTT	CATSPGQGPNQPQHF
TRBV27	many	TRBJ2-1	TRBD2	TGTGCCAGCAGCTTAACTAGCGGGAGCTACAATGAGCAGTTCTTC	CASSLTSGSYNEQFF
TRBV5-8	few	TRBJ2-5	TRBD2	TGTGCCAGCAGCTTGGGGGGACTAGCGGGACAAGAGACCCAGTACTTC	CASSLGGLAGQETQYF
TRBV27	-	TRBJ2-2	-	TGTGCCAGCAGTTTAAATCTGCCCACCGGGGAGCTGTTTTTT	CASSLNLPTGELFF
TRBV2	-	TRBJ2-2	TRBD2	TGTGCCAGCAGACTAGCGGGAGTTAGGACCGGGGAGCTGTTTTTT	CASRLAGVRTGELFF
TRBV5-8	-	TRBJ2-7	TRBD2	TGTGCCAGCAGCCCGGGGACTATCGGGACCAACGAGCAGTACTTC	CASSPGTIGTNEQYF
TRBV20-1	-	TRBJ1-2	-	TGCAGTGCTAGACCGGGCGGCTATGGCTACACCTTC	CSARPGGYGYTF
TRBV3-1	few	TRBJ2-5	-	TGTGCCAGCGGGGGGATCCAAGAGACCCAGTACTTC	CASGGIQETQYF
TRBV7-2	many	TRBJ1-4	-	TGTGCCAGCAGCCCGGGCGGCCTTCTTAATGAAAAACTGTTTTTT	CASSPGGLLNEKLFF
TRBV10-3	-	TRBJ2-7	-	TGTGCCATCAGCGAAACAGGGTCCTACGAGCAGTACTTC	CAISETGSYEQYF
TRBV15	many	TRBJ2-2	-	TGTGCCACCAGCAGAGATCCGGACTGGAACACCGGGGAGCTGTTTTTT	CATSRDPDWNTGELFF
TRBV6-6	-	TRBJ1-3	-	TGTGCCAGCAGCAGTCTCTCTGGAAACACCATATATTTT	CASSSLSGNTIYF
TRBV6-1	many	TRBJ2-1	-	TGTGCCAGCAGACCCAGATCCTACAATGAGCAGTTCTTC	CASRPRSYNEQFF
TRBV5-6	few	TRBJ1-3	-	TGTGCCAGCAGCTTGGCCGGGCAGGGACGAAACACCATATATTTT	CASSLAGQGRNTIYF
TRBV5-1	many	TRBJ2-7	TRBD1	TGCGCCAGCAGCGTTGGGACAGGGGGGACTGAGCAGTACTTC	CASSVGTGGTEQYF
TRBV20-1	many	TRBJ2-4	-	TGCAGTGCTCCTTGGGGGGGGGCCGGAAACATTCAGTACTTC	CSAPWGGAGNIQYF
TRBV5-1	-	TRBJ2-2	-	TGCGCCAGCAGCTTAGGGGACACGTCGACCGGGGAGCTGTTTTTT	CASSLGDTSTGELFF
TRBV5-1	many	TRBJ1-3	-	TGCGCCAGCAGCCGGGGAGGCCGCTCTGGAAACACCATATATTTT	CASSRGGRSGNTIYF
TRBV28	many	TRBJ1-5	-	TGTGCCAGCAGAACAGTTGTCGGTCAGCCCCAGCATTTT	CASRTVVGQPQHF
TRBV12-3/TRBV12-4	-	TRBJ1-1	-	TGTGCCAGCAGTCCTTGGGCAGGGGACACTGAAGCTTTCTTT	CASSPWAGDTEAFF
TRBV6-1	many	TRBJ2-1	TRBD1	TGTGCCAGCAGTAGACGGACAGGCTACAATGAGCAGTTCTTC	CASSRRTGYNEQFF
TRBV12-3/TRBV12-4	few	TRBJ1-2	TRBD1	TGTGCCAGCAGCACACACGGGACAGCCAATTATGGCTACACCTTC	CASSTHGTANYGYTF
TRBV12-3/TRBV12-4	-	TRBJ1-2	-	TGTGCCAGCAGTTTAGGGCGACAGGTGGATGGCTACACCTTC	CASSLGRQVDGYTF
TRBV20-1	few	TRBJ2-1	TRBD2	TGCAGTGCTAGCCCCGCTAGCGGGGGCCGGAATGAGCAGTTCTTC	CSASPASGGRNEQFF
TRBV9	few	TRBJ2-3	-	TGTGCCAGCAGCGTAGCTTTTACAGATACGCAGTATTTT	CASSVAFTDTQYF
TRBV9	-	TRBJ2-2	TRBD2	TGTGCCAGCAGCGTAGGGATAGCGGGAGCCCACACCGGGGAGCTGTTTTTT	CASSVGIAGAHTGELFF
TRBV7-3	few	TRBJ2-1	TRBD2	TGTGCCAGCAGCCCGGGCGGGGGGGAGCACTACAATGAGCAGTTCTTC	CASSPGGGEHYNEQFF
TRBV4-1	-	TRBJ2-5	TRBD2	TGCGCCAGCAGCCAAGCGGGGGGGCCGCAGACCCAGTACTTC	CASSQAGGPQTQYF